A selection of T cell receptor beta chains follows, all from one sample in a study of T cells in Graves' hyperthyroidism and ophthalmopathy. TCRdb ran MiXCR on the multiplex PCR reads and lists one entry per CDR3 protein. The sample has roughly 580,000 distinct CDR3 sequences; around 42% are singletons. Sequencing was carried out using peripheral blood or thyroid tissue (not recorded which). All receptors derive from a young woman with Graves' hyperthyroidism. Each CDR3 is given with its conserved first and last residue. Each record gives: J gene, clone size, D gene, V gene, CDR3 protein, CDR3 DNA. D genes are given only for firm matches. The size of a clone is reported for some rows only, either as once, few or many, or as a class for expanded clones.

J: TRBJ2-7; size: few; D: TRBD2; V: TRBV6-1; CDR3: CASSVRLAGSSYEQYF; DNA: TGTGCCAGCAGTGTGCGACTAGCGGGATCCTCCTACGAGCAGTACTTC
J: TRBJ1-2; size: .; D: TRBD1; V: TRBV7-9; CDR3: CASRLGGTGDLGGYTF; DNA: TGTGCCAGCAGGTTAGGTGGGACAGGGGATTTAGGAGGCTACACCTTC
J: TRBJ2-5; size: .; D: TRBD1; V: TRBV6-5; CDR3: CASSYGPLGQGEETQYF; DNA: TGTGCCAGCAGTTACGGACCTTTAGGACAGGGAGAAGAGACCCAGTACTTC
J: TRBJ2-7; size: many; D: TRBD2; V: TRBV2; CDR3: CASRRLAGTYEQYF; DNA: TGTGCCAGCAGGAGACTAGCGGGAACCTACGAGCAGTACTTC
J: TRBJ1-2; size: many; D: .; V: TRBV7-9; CDR3: CASSPPGGDYGYTF; DNA: TGTGCCAGCAGCCCGCCGGGGGGGGACTATGGCTACACCTTC
J: TRBJ1-1; size: many; D: .; V: TRBV2; CDR3: CASKLDVNTEAFF; DNA: TGTGCCAGCAAGCTGGACGTGAACACTGAAGCTTTCTTT
J: TRBJ1-2; size: .; D: .; V: TRBV9; CDR3: CASSPTSGTTYGYTF; DNA: TGTGCCAGCAGCCCCACATCCGGGACAACCTATGGCTACACCTTC
J: TRBJ2-7; size: few; D: TRBD1; V: TRBV7-9; CDR3: CASSLPGQAAYEQYF; DNA: TGTGCCAGCAGCCTACCGGGACAGGCGGCCTACGAGCAGTACTTC
J: TRBJ1-2; size: many; D: TRBD1; V: TRBV2; CDR3: CARGQGANYGYTF; DNA: TGTGCCAGAGGACAGGGGGCCAACTATGGCTACACCTTC
J: TRBJ2-5; size: few; D: TRBD1; V: TRBV7-9; CDR3: CASSRGPGGDETQYF; DNA: TGTGCCAGCAGCCGGGGGCCAGGGGGCGATGAGACCCAGTACTTC
J: TRBJ1-1; size: many; D: .; V: TRBV25-1; CDR3: CASSPEGNTEAFF; DNA: TGTGCCAGCAGCCCGGAAGGGAACACTGAAGCTTTCTTT
J: TRBJ1-3; size: few; D: .; V: TRBV11-3; CDR3: CASSPNTGLGNTIYF; DNA: TGTGCCAGCAGCCCGAACACCGGCCTCGGAAACACCATATATTTT
J: TRBJ2-7; size: .; D: .; V: TRBV29-1; CDR3: CSVVSGTQYF; DNA: TGCAGCGTTGTTTCAGGAACGCAGTACTTC
J: TRBJ2-7; size: few; D: TRBD1; V: TRBV12-3/TRBV12-4; CDR3: CASSLRDRAYEQYF; DNA: TGTGCCAGCAGTCTCCGGGACAGGGCTTACGAGCAGTACTTC
J: TRBJ1-2; size: many; D: .; V: TRBV7-9; CDR3: CASSLSATYGYTF; DNA: TGTGCCAGCAGCTTATCAGCTACCTATGGCTACACCTTC
J: TRBJ2-2; size: .; D: .; V: TRBV15; CDR3: CATSRDDGELFF; DNA: TGTGCCACCAGCAGGGACGATGGGGAGCTGTTTTTC
J: TRBJ1-2; size: once; D: .; V: TRBV10-3; CDR3: CAISEGENYGYTF; DNA: TGTGCCATCAGTGAGGGGGAGAACTATGGCTACACCTTC
J: TRBJ1-2; size: few; D: TRBD1; V: TRBV7-9; CDR3: CASSPGQGAPYGYTF; DNA: TGTGCCAGCAGCCCCGGACAGGGGGCCCCCTATGGCTACACCTTC
J: TRBJ2-5; size: many; D: .; V: TRBV20-1; CDR3: CSARDGRRGQTQYF; DNA: TGCAGTGCTAGAGATGGGCGCAGGGGTCAGACCCAGTACTTC
J: TRBJ2-5; size: .; D: .; V: TRBV5-1; CDR3: CASSSGAVQETQYF; DNA: TGCGCCAGCAGCTCAGGGGCGGTCCAAGAGACCCAGTACTTC
J: TRBJ1-2; size: many; D: .; V: TRBV10-3; CDR3: CAIKANYGYTF; DNA: TGTGCCATCAAGGCAAACTATGGCTACACCTTC
J: TRBJ2-7; size: once; D: .; V: TRBV19; CDR3: CASRGLQGPYEQYF; DNA: TGTGCCAGTAGAGGGCTACAGGGACCCTACGAGCAGTACTTC
J: TRBJ1-5; size: .; D: TRBD1; V: TRBV24-1; CDR3: CATSDSSGGQPQHF; DNA: TGTGCCACCAGTGATTCCTCAGGGGGACAGCCCCAGCATTTT
J: TRBJ2-5; size: few; D: TRBD2; V: TRBV2; CDR3: CASTYQRLAGGGGETQYF; DNA: TGTGCCAGCACCTACCAACGGCTGGCGGGAGGAGGAGGGGAGACCCAGTACTTC
J: TRBJ2-5; size: once; D: .; V: TRBV20-1; CDR3: CSAPVTQYF; DNA: TGCAGTGCCCCCGTGACCCAGTACTTC
J: TRBJ1-1; size: once; D: .; V: TRBV12-3/TRBV12-4; CDR3: CASNAQRSTEAFF; DNA: TGTGCCAGCAACGCACAGAGATCCACTGAAGCTTTCTTT
J: TRBJ2-5; size: few; D: .; V: TRBV6-5; CDR3: CASSYYGSKETQYF; DNA: TGTGCCAGCAGTTACTACGGGAGTAAAGAGACCCAGTACTTC
J: TRBJ1-2; size: few; D: .; V: TRBV7-3; CDR3: CASSPGQFNYGYTF; DNA: TGTGCCAGCAGCCCTGGACAATTTAACTATGGCTACACCTTC
J: TRBJ1-2; size: .; D: .; V: TRBV10-3; CDR3: CATKAPGPGNTF; DNA: TGTGCCACCAAAGCACCAGGGCCTGGAAACACCTTC
J: TRBJ2-2; size: .; D: .; V: TRBV20-1; CDR3: CSANPGHTNTGELFF; DNA: TGCAGTGCTAATCCGGGACACACAAACACCGGGGAGCTGTTTTTT
J: TRBJ2-2; size: .; D: .; V: TRBV19; CDR3: CASSITLANTGELFF; DNA: TGTGCCAGTAGTATAACGCTAGCGAACACCGGGGAGCTGTTTTTT
J: TRBJ1-4; size: .; D: .; V: TRBV2; CDR3: CASSDEKLFF; DNA: TGTGCCAGTTCTGATGAAAAACTGTTTTTT
J: TRBJ1-1; size: many; D: .; V: TRBV2; CDR3: CASAIEVNTEAFF; DNA: TGTGCCAGCGCTATTGAGGTGAACACTGAAGCTTTCTTT
J: TRBJ1-5; size: few; D: .; V: TRBV7-9; CDR3: CASSQGAGSGSNQPQHF; DNA: TGTGCCAGCAGCCAAGGGGCAGGGTCAGGAAGCAATCAGCCCCAGCATTTT
J: TRBJ2-7; size: .; D: .; V: TRBV9; CDR3: CASSQGDFNSYEQYF; DNA: TGTGCCAGCAGCCAAGGGGACTTTAACTCCTACGAGCAGTACTTC
J: TRBJ1-5; size: .; D: .; V: TRBV2; CDR3: CASSQGVQYSNQPQHF; DNA: TGTGCCAGCAGCCAAGGGGTGCAGTATAGCAATCAGCCCCAGCATTTT
J: TRBJ1-2; size: .; D: TRBD1; V: TRBV10-3; CDR3: CAISESSRDRGQGGYTF; DNA: TGTGCCATCAGTGAGTCCTCTCGCGACAGGGGGCAAGGTGGCTACACCTTC
J: TRBJ2-3; size: .; D: .; V: TRBV7-6; CDR3: CASSFSYTDTQYF; DNA: TGTGCCAGCAGCTTCAGTTACACAGATACGCAGTATTTT
J: TRBJ2-2; size: .; D: .; V: TRBV29-1; CDR3: CSPRRNTGELFF; DNA: TGCAGCCCCCGACGGAACACCGGGGAGCTGTTTTTT
J: TRBJ2-1; size: once; D: TRBD2; V: TRBV29-1; CDR3: CSVVISGGGNEQFF; DNA: TGCAGCGTTGTGATCAGCGGGGGTGGCAATGAGCAGTTCTTC
J: TRBJ1-1; size: few; D: TRBD1; V: TRBV12-3/TRBV12-4; CDR3: CASSSTGGNTEAFF; DNA: TGTGCCAGCAGTTCCACAGGGGGAAACACTGAAGCTTTCTTT
J: TRBJ1-2; size: many; D: TRBD1; V: TRBV20-1; CDR3: CSAGQGAGYTF; DNA: TGCAGTGCTGGACAGGGTGCTGGCTACACCTTC
J: TRBJ2-5; size: few; D: TRBD2; V: TRBV7-9; CDR3: CASSPGTSGRETQYF; DNA: TGTGCCAGCAGCCCAGGGACTAGCGGAAGAGAGACCCAGTACTTC
J: TRBJ1-4; size: many; D: .; V: TRBV10-3; CDR3: CAIRTDRDEKLFF; DNA: TGTGCCATCAGGACAGATCGGGATGAAAAACTGTTTTTT
J: TRBJ2-3; size: .; D: .; V: TRBV29-1; CDR3: CSVEPDLSPDTQYF; DNA: TGCAGCGTTGAACCGGATCTATCCCCAGATACGCAGTATTTT
J: TRBJ2-6; size: .; D: .; V: TRBV7-9; CDR3: CAWRDGANVLTF; DNA: TGTGCCTGGAGAGACGGGGCCAACGTCCTGACTTTC
J: TRBJ1-1; size: .; D: .; V: TRBV2; CDR3: CASSLLALDTEAFF; DNA: TGTGCCAGCAGTTTATTGGCTCTGGACACTGAAGCTTTCTTT
J: TRBJ1-2; size: many; D: .; V: TRBV7-9; CDR3: CASSLRGAEDYGYTF; DNA: TGTGCCAGCAGCTTACGAGGGGCAGAGGACTATGGCTACACCTTC
J: TRBJ1-1; size: .; D: TRBD1; V: TRBV7-3; CDR3: CASSLGTGPTWGTSEAFF; DNA: TGTGCCAGCAGCTTAGGGACAGGGCCTACTTGGGGGACGAGTGAAGCTTTCTTT
J: TRBJ1-5; size: .; D: TRBD1; V: TRBV15; CDR3: CATSRVRGTGNEHF; DNA: TGTGCCACCAGCAGAGTAAGGGGGACAGGGAACGAGCATTTT
J: TRBJ1-2; size: .; D: .; V: TRBV7-9; CDR3: CASSLDTFYGYTF; DNA: TGTGCCAGCAGCTTGGACACTTTCTATGGCTACACCTTC